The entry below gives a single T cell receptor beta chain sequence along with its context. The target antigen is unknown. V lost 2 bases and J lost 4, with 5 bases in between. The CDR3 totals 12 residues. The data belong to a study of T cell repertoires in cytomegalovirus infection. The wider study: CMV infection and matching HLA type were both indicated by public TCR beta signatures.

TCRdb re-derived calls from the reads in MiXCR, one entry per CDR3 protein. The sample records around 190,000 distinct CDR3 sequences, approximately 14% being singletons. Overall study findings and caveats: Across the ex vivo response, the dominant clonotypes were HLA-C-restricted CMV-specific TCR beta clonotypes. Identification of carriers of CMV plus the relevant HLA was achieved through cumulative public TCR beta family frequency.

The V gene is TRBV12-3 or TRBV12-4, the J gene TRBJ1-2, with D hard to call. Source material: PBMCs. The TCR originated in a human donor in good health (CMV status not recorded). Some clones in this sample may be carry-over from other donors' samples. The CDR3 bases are TGTGCCAGCAGTTTATCTCCCTATGGCTACACCTTC. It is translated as CASSLSPYGYTF.